This TCR beta chain was identified in a study of shared clonotypes between healthy human individuals. Study summary: Per donor, CD8 memory used one plate, CD8 naive used two, CD4 memory used three and CD4 naive used three. Study conclusions and caveats: All-four-donor shared clonotypes had higher generation probabilities than non-shared clonotypes did.

Generated by immunoSEQ multiplex PCR, the TCRdb table keeps only in-frame clones and is missing some. The sample holds around 2.5 million clones, 90% to 95% seen once. With regard to this clone: The antigen remains undetermined.

The sequence derives from a man in his late teens or twenties in good health. Some clones in this sample may be carry-over from other donors' samples. Sequenced: naive CD4+ T cells from PBMCs. Specified subset: CD45RA+ positively selected.

CDR3 nucleotide sequence: TGTGCCAGCAGCGAACGGTTTGGCAGGGGAAGTTGGGGCACTGAAGCTTTCTTT. Amino acid sequence: CASSERFGRGSWGTEAFF. The chain couples TRBV14 to TRBJ1-1; maybe TRBD1 (6 bases). The germline CDR1 and CDR2 sequences are SGHDN and FVKESK. Trimming left V 5 bases short and J 4 bases short, with 26 bases between. The CDR3 is 18 residues long.